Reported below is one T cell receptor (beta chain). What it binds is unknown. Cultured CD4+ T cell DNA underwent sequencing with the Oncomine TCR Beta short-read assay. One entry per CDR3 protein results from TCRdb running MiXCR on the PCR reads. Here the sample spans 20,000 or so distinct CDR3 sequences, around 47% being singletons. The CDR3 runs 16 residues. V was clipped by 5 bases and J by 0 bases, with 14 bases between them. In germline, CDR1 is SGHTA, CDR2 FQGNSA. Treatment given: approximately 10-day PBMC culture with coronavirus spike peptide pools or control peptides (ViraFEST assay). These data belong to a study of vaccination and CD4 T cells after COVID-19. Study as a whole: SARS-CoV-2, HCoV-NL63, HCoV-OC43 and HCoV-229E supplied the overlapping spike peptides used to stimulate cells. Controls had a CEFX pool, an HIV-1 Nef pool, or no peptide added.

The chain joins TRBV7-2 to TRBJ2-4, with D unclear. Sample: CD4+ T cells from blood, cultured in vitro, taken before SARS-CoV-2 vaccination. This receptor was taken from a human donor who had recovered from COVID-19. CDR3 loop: CASSPGRDIAKNIQYF. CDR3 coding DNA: TGTGCCAGCAGCCCCGGGCGAGATATAGCCAAAAACATTCAGTACTTC.